This entry features one T cell receptor beta chain sequence. The data originate from a study of shared clonotypes between healthy human individuals. J lost 5 bases, V lost 5 bases, and 6 bases had no gene match. CDR1 is MDHEN and CDR2 is SYDVKM in the germline V gene. The CDR3 spans 16 residues. Donors comprised only Caucasian adults living in Nashville, Tennessee. Deep-level settings were used for running the assay. For every subset, genomic DNA was evenly distributed across several immunoSEQ plates. PCR replicates from unsorted PBMC used 250 to 300 ng DNA, and this amount was around 28,000 T cell genomes. Profiled with immunoSEQ multiplex PCR; TCRdb holds only in-frame clones, not every one. This sample has about 100,000 clones, with roughly 50% found just once.

This TCR derives from a middle-aged woman in good health. Some clones in this sample may be carry-over from other donors' samples. Input material: PBMCs. The V gene is TRBV28, the J gene TRBJ2-5; TRBD2 matches 15 bases. The CDR3 spells CASSKGLAGGGETQYF. In DNA form, the CDR3 reads TGTGCCAGCAGTAAGGGACTAGCGGGAGGTGGCGAGACCCAGTACTTC.